This T cell receptor beta chain is from a study of cytomegalovirus exposure and HLA in healthy donors. Whole-study results and caveats: Later analysis suggested most CMV-associated TCR beta chains were HLA-restricted. Roughly even sequencing depth across donors was the assumption behind the presence/absence analyses.

As regards this clone: No antigen is known for it.

PCR employed 60 Vbeta and 13 Jbeta primers. Profiling relied on immunoSEQ multiplex PCR, and the TCRdb table lists in-frame clones only, not all of them. The sample lists under 150,000 clones; more than 75% were seen once. Germline V lookup: CDR1 KGHSH, CDR2 LQKENI. V lost 8 bases, J lost 2 bases, and 9 bases lay in between. The CDR3 loop spans 12 amino acids. The sequence was collected from a man aged 50-59 years in good health and CMV-seronegative. The chain uses TRBV18 and TRBJ2-5, with TRBD1 as a possible D gene (5 bases). What was sequenced was PBMCs. The CDR3 DNA is TGTGCCAGCCGACAGCTACAAGAGACCCAGTACTTC. Amino acids: CASRQLQETQYF.